The 19 T cell receptor beta chains in this list originate from one sample, sequenced in a study of cytomegalovirus exposure and HLA in healthy donors. Primers: 60 Vbeta forward and 13 Jbeta reverse. Clones were sequenced by immunoSEQ multiplex PCR, and TCRdb holds only the in-frame ones, with some missing. The profile shows around 110,000 clones, roughly 80% of them singletons. The sample consisted of PBMCs. The receptors come from a man aged 25-40 years in good health and CMV-seropositive.

This chain connects TRBV15 to TRBJ2-2; the match to TRBD1 covers 8 bases. This CDR3 contains 17 residues. J gave up 0 bases and V 5 bases, and 8 bases lay outside the gene matches. Germline CDR1 LNHNV, CDR2 YYDKDF (reference sequence). CDR3 in DNA: TGTGCCACCAGCGCAAGCCCAGGGGGCGCGAACACCGGGGAGCTGTTTTTT. As protein: CATSASPGGANTGELFF.

The chain joins TRBV28 to TRBJ1-2; D is unclear. Trimming took off 6 bases at V and 1 base at J, with 9 bases between the two ends. From germline, CDR1 is MDHEN and CDR2 SYDVKM. The CDR3 extends over 13 amino acids. CDR3: CASSLDYNYGYTF. CDR3 in DNA: TGTGCCAGCAGCCTAGACTATAACTATGGCTACACCTTC.

The genes are TRBV18 and TRBJ1-4; D ambiguous. V was clipped by 6 bases and J by 7 bases, with 6 bases between them. Germline loops: CDR1 KGHSH, CDR2 LQKENI. The CDR3 is made up of 11 amino acids. DNA for the CDR3: TGTGCCAGCTCGGGAGGTGAAAAACTGTTTTTT. This codes for CASSGGEKLFF.

This clone was recorded a few times. The chain has TRBV18 and TRBJ1-5; D is perhaps TRBD1 (5 bases). In germline, CDR1 is KGHSH, CDR2 LQKENI. The CDR3 extends over 16 amino acids. V was trimmed by 0 bases and J by 4 bases, leaving 13 bases between them. CDR3 bases: TGTGCCAGCTCACCACCGAGCGGGGGGATGAATCAGCCCCAGCATTTT. It yields the protein CASSPPSGGMNQPQHF.

The rearrangement joins TRBV7-2 to TRBJ2-7, with D perhaps matching TRBD1 (5 bases). This CDR3 is 15 amino acids long. In germline, CDR1 is SGHTA, CDR2 FQGNSA. Trimming shortened V by 2 bases and J by 2 bases, and 13 bases separated the two germline ends. In DNA, the CDR3 is TGTGCCAGCAGCTTAATTTCTCAGGGCACCTACGAGCAGTACTTC. Its translation: CASSLISQGTYEQYF.

V and J are TRBV28 and TRBJ1-5, with a tentative D call TRBD1 (5 bases). The CDR3 contains 16 residues. Between the trimmed V and J ends, which lost 1 base and 2 bases, there was a span of 12 bases. Germline values: CDR1 MDHEN, CDR2 SYDVKM. The CDR3: CASSLLGEGGNQPQHF. CDR3 sequence (DNA): TGTGCCAGCAGTTTATTAGGGGAGGGTGGCAATCAGCCCCAGCATTTT.

Written as DNA, the CDR3 is TGTGCCATCAGAAAGAACACAGGGGTTTATGGCTACACCTTC. Translating gives CAIRKNTGVYGYTF. V gene TRBV10-3 combines with J gene TRBJ1-2, with TRBD1 matching over 7 bases. Germline V gene data show CDR1 as ENHRY and CDR2 as SYGVKD. The CDR3 totals 14 residues. The V gene end was trimmed by 6 bases and the J gene end by 5 bases; junction bases not matched to a gene: 9.

This chain connects TRBV5-1 to TRBJ1-2, with D unresolved. V was shortened by 6 bases and J by 8 bases, with 17 bases between the two germline ends. The CDR3 loop spans 13 amino acids. CDR1 is SGHRS, CDR2 YFSETQ, per germline. The CDR3 coding sequence is TGCGCCAGCACCACCCTACGGGGTCGGGGCTACACCTTC. It specifies CASTTLRGRGYTF.

This chain joins TRBV5-1 and TRBJ2-3, with 8 bases that match TRBD2. This CDR3 region has 16 residues. Per the germline V gene, CDR1 is SGHRS and CDR2 is YFSETQ. The V gene end was trimmed by 0 bases and the J gene end by 1 base; junction bases not matched to a gene: 4. The CDR3 is CASSLDPGLGTDTQYF. CDR3 in DNA: TGCGCCAGCAGCTTGGATCCGGGACTAGGCACAGATACGCAGTATTTT.

This clone turned up a few times. The chain carries TRBV5-4 and TRBJ2-1, with D hard to call. Germline CDR1 SGHNT, CDR2 YYREEE (reference sequence). The CDR3 extends over 15 amino acids. V gave up 3 bases and J gave up 0 bases, with 10 bases separating them. The CDR3 DNA reads TGTGCCAGCAGCTCCCGGGTAAACTCCTACAATGAGCAGTTCTTC. Translation gives CASSSRVNSYNEQFF.

V usage is TRBV25-1 and J usage is TRBJ2-4; a weak D match, TRBD1 (6 bases). The germline V and J ends were trimmed by 7 bases and 0 bases, with 13 bases remaining between them. The CDR3 loop spans 15 amino acids. Per germline, CDR1 MGHDK and CDR2 SYGVNS. The CDR3 here is CASTTGLLAKNIQYF. The CDR3 DNA reads as TGTGCCAGCACTACAGGGTTACTAGCCAAAAACATTCAGTACTTC.

The chain is built from TRBV6-1 and TRBJ1-1; D not certain. The CDR3 runs to 13 residues. V dropped 5 bases and J dropped 4 bases, with 11 bases sitting between them. The V gene's germline CDR1 is MNHNS and CDR2 SASEGT. CDR3 loop: CASSPTRSTEAFF. CDR3 nucleotide sequence: TGTGCCAGCAGTCCCACAAGGAGCACTGAAGCTTTCTTT.

This chain links TRBV6-1 with TRBJ1-4, with 9 bases aligning to TRBD1. The germline V gene has CDR1 MNHNS and CDR2 SASEGT. This CDR3 is 18 amino acids long. J lost 0 bases, V lost 1 base, and 6 bases had no gene match. Here the CDR3 reads CASSEGWTGESTNEKLFF. The CDR3, as DNA: TGTGCCAGCAGTGAAGGATGGACAGGGGAGTCAACTAATGAAAAACTGTTTTTT.

The V call is TRBV6-5, the J call TRBJ1-3; D possibly corresponds to TRBD1 (5 bases). V was clipped by 0 bases and J by 8 bases, with 14 bases between them. The V gene's germline CDR1 is MNHEY and CDR2 SVGAGI. The CDR3 has 15 amino acids. CDR3 nucleotide sequence: TGTGCCAGCAGTTACTCGGCAGGGACGGGAGACACCATATATTTT. Amino acid sequence: CASSYSAGTGDTIYF.

This clone was counted a single time. The chain is built from TRBV11-2 and TRBJ2-5; 7 nucleotides agree with TRBD2. The J segment lost 1 base and the V segment lost 5 bases, leaving 4 bases of the junction unmatched. CDR1 and CDR2 from the germline V gene are SGHAT and FQNNGV. The CDR3 has 14 residues. The CDR3 here is CASSAPSGQETQYF. The CDR3 coding sequence is TGTGCCAGCAGCGCGCCTAGCGGCCAAGAGACCCAGTACTTC.

The V and J genes are TRBV28 and TRBJ2-5, with 9 nucleotides matching TRBD1. Germline V gene lookup returns CDR1 MDHEN and CDR2 SYDVKM. After removal of 5 bases from V and 3 bases from J, the junction contained 7 bases not matched to a gene. CDR3 size: 15 residues. The CDR3 region has the DNA TGTGCCAGCAGTGGGACAGGGTGGGCTGAAGAGACCCAGTACTTC. Its protein is CASSGTGWAEETQYF.

Here the CDR3 DNA reads TGCGCCAGCAGCAGGTTGACAGACAACTATGGCTACACCTTC. This codes for CASSRLTDNYGYTF. V gene TRBV5-1 combines with J gene TRBJ1-2; maybe TRBD1 (5 bases). Germline loops: CDR1 SGHRS, CDR2 YFSETQ. Trimming took 4 bases from V and 2 from J, leaving 12 bases between them. The CDR3 runs to 14 residues.

The chain uses TRBV6-5 and TRBJ1-2; D may be TRBD1 (5 bases). The V end was cut by 0 bases, the J end by 4 bases, with 15 bases between. Germline V gives CDR1 MNHEY, CDR2 SVGAGI. The CDR3 consists of 16 residues. Written as DNA, the CDR3 is TGTGCCAGCAGTTACTCGATTTTCGACAGCCTCTATGGCTACACCTTC. This codes for CASSYSIFDSLYGYTF.

This rearrangement joins TRBV19 to TRBJ1-3; D remains ambiguous. There are 16 residues in the CDR3. Germline CDR1 is LNHDA and CDR2 is SQIVND (reference sequence). V lost 2 bases, J lost 1 base, and 12 bases lay in between. CDR3 region: CASSISPAISGNTIYF. The CDR3, as DNA: TGTGCCAGTAGTATAAGCCCCGCCATTTCTGGAAACACCATATATTTT.